Presented here are 15 T cell receptor beta chains from one specimen sequenced in a study of CD8 T cells in ankylosing spondylitis. Their cognate antigens are unknown. TCRdb re-derived calls from the 5' RACE reads in MiXCR, one entry per CDR3 protein. The sample shows about 390,000 distinct CDR3 sequences, approximately 20% of them seen only once. General study points: Ankylosing spondylitis blood appeared to carry a characteristic TCR beta motif of eight or nine highly homologous variants.

Sequenced input: blood, either unsorted or a sorted T cell fraction (not recorded which). The receptors here all came from a male donor with ankylosing spondylitis.

This clonotype was counted only a few times. The CDR3 loop is CASSQMGRDTDTQYF. Written as DNA, the CDR3 is TGTGCCAGCAGCCAAATGGGACGGGACACAGATACGCAGTATTTT. The rearrangement joins TRBV7-3 to TRBJ2-3, with D possibly being TRBD1 or TRBD2 (5 bases each). V dropped 5 bases and J dropped 2 bases, with 14 bases sitting between them. CDR3 size: 15 residues. Germline V gene lookup returns CDR1 SGHTA and CDR2 FQGTGA.

The chain is built from TRBV20-1 and TRBJ2-7; perhaps TRBD1 as D (6 bases). Trimming left V 5 bases short and J 2 bases short, with 13 bases between. Looked up from germline, CDR1 is DFQATT and CDR2 is SNEGSKA (reference sequence). The CDR3 runs 13 residues. In DNA, the CDR3 is TGCAGTGCTCCCGACAGGACGACCTACGAGCAGTACTTC. Translation gives CSAPDRTTYEQYF.

The rearrangement links TRBV29-1 to TRBJ1-1; D gene unclear. Germline V lookup: CDR1 SQVTM, CDR2 ANQGSEA. V lost 4 bases and J 8 bases, leaving 8 bases between the germline ends. The CDR3 runs 10 residues. The DNA of the CDR3 is TGCAGCGTTGGGGTCACAGAAGCTTTCTTT. Residues: CSVGVTEAFF.

The rearrangement links TRBV5-1 to TRBJ2-1; possibly TRBD2 for D (5 bases). CDR3 length: 16 amino acids. V lost 0 bases to trimming and J lost 6 bases, with 16 bases between them. CDR1 SGHRS and CDR2 YFSETQ come from the germline V gene. As DNA, the CDR3 is TGCGCCAGCAGCTTGGAATGGTCCAGCGGCCGCAATGAGCAGTTCTTC. Translating it yields CASSLEWSSGRNEQFF. The full variable domain, completed using reference TRBV5-1 and TRBJ2-1, is KAGVTQTPRYLIKTRGQQVTLSCSPISGHRSVSWYQQTPGQGLQFLFEYFSETQRNKGNFPGRFSGRQFSNSRSEMNVSTLELGDSALYLCASSLEWSSGRNEQFFGPGTRLTVL.

This clonotype came up many times. The chain links TRBV11-2 to TRBJ2-1; 11 bases are a match to TRBD2. V shed 2 bases, J shed 9 bases, and the junction held 9 bases outside the gene matches. The germline V gene encodes CDR1 SGHAT and CDR2 FQNNGV. The CDR3 is 16 residues long. CDR3 DNA sequence: TGTGCCAGCAGCTTACTGGCTAGCGGGAGGATTGGTGAGCAGTTCTTC. It specifies CASSLLASGRIGEQFF.

The chain employs TRBV10-2 and TRBJ2-5; no firm D call. Germline CDR1 WSHSY, CDR2 SAAADI. V lost 3 bases and J lost 5, with 16 bases in between. The CDR3 length is 15 residues. CDR3 in DNA: TGCGCCAGCAGTGACGCAGGCGGAATAAGGGAGACCCAGTACTTC. Amino acid sequence: CASSDAGGIRETQYF.

This clonotype was detected only a few times. The chain uses TRBV3-1 and TRBJ2-2; a possible D gene is TRBD2 (5 bases). CDR3 length equals 13 residues. Germline V CDR1 and CDR2: LGHDT, YNNKEL (reference sequence). V was cut by 4 bases and J by 6 bases, with 9 bases left in between. Here the CDR3 DNA reads TGTGCCAGCAGCCTTACAGCGGCCGGGGAGCTGTTTTTT. It yields the protein CASSLTAAGELFF.

This clonotype was seen at least ten times. The rearrangement links TRBV20-1 to TRBJ2-5, with a tentative D call TRBD2 (5 bases). Germline lookup yields CDR1 DFQATT and CDR2 SNEGSKA (reference sequence). V was cut by 0 bases and J by 0 bases, with 14 bases left in between. This CDR3 region has 16 residues. The chain's CDR3 is CSARDFLAAYQETQYF. CDR3 coding DNA: TGCAGTGCTAGAGATTTTCTAGCCGCGTACCAAGAGACCCAGTACTTC.

This clonotype was recorded a few times. V and J are TRBV19 and TRBJ2-3, with no clear D. Germline CDR1 LNHDA, CDR2 SQIVND (reference sequence). This CDR3 has 15 residues. V was trimmed by 5 bases and J by 1 base, leaving 13 bases between them. CDR3 bases: TGTGCCAGTAGTCCCCGAGAGCCGCGCACAGATACGCAGTATTTT. Protein product: CASSPREPRTDTQYF.

This clonotype was observed a handful of times. The chain has TRBV2 and TRBJ2-1; 13 bases fit TRBD2. Germline V lookup: CDR1 SNHLY, CDR2 FYNNEI. V shed 2 bases and J 9 bases; nucleotides not matched to a gene: 7. The CDR3 is 16 residues long. CDR3 DNA sequence: TGTGCCAGCAGTGAAATCGGACTAGCGGGAGAAGGTGAGCAGTTCTTC. Amino acid sequence: CASSEIGLAGEGEQFF.

This clonotype was detected once. The chain employs TRBV28 and TRBJ2-1; D is uncertain. Germline V gene data show CDR1 as MDHEN and CDR2 as SYDVKM. This CDR3 spans 11 amino acids. The V gene lost 10 bases and the J gene lost 7 bases, with 11 bases spanning the gap. CDR3: CATEYRNEQFF. DNA of the CDR3: TGTGCCACCGAATATCGGAATGAGCAGTTCTTC.

The V gene is TRBV9, the J gene TRBJ2-1; possible D gene TRBD2, 6 bases. Trimming took off 3 bases at V and 9 bases at J, with 22 bases between the two ends. The CDR3 runs 16 residues. CDR1 SGDLS and CDR2 YYNGEE come from the germline V gene. The CDR3 sequence is CASSAKIAALYGEQFF. The CDR3 nucleotides read TGTGCCAGCAGCGCAAAGATAGCGGCCCTATACGGTGAGCAGTTCTTC.

The sample holds a few counts of this clonotype. CDR3 bases: TGTGCCAGCAGTCTCGCCCAGGCAGGGAATCAGCCCCAGCATTTT. This translates into CASSLAQAGNQPQHF. V and J are TRBV12-3 or TRBV12-4 and TRBJ1-5; D is possibly TRBD1 (5 bases). Trimming took off 5 bases at V and 4 bases at J, with 15 bases between the two ends. CDR3 length: 15 residues.

The gene calls are TRBV20-1 and TRBJ2-5; the D is unclear. CDR3 size: 14 residues. Germline values: CDR1 DFQATT, CDR2 SNEGSKA (reference sequence). The V gene lost 5 bases and the J gene lost 1 base, with 14 bases spanning the gap. The DNA for the CDR3 is TGCAGTGCTTCCCATGTAGGAGTCCAAGAGACCCAGTACTTC. Its protein product is CSASHVGVQETQYF.

Note on this clonotype: The junction does not match germline at one end; this may be a read error. The chain carries TRBV15 and TRBJ2-5; D possibly corresponds to TRBD2 (5 bases). Per germline, CDR1 LNHNV and CDR2 YYDKDF (reference sequence). The CDR3 is 15 residues long. The CDR3 here is CATSRDSGYHETQYF. In DNA form, the CDR3 reads TGTGCCACCAGCAGAGATTCGGGGTACCATGAGACCCAGTACTTC.